One and the same sample provided the 29 T cell receptor beta chains below, sequenced in a study of CD8 T cells in ankylosing spondylitis. Via MiXCR, TCRdb re-called the 5' RACE reads, giving one row per CDR3 protein. The table includes hundreds of thousands of distinct CDR3 sequences, approximately 24% detected once. Source material: blood, either unsorted or a sorted T cell fraction (not recorded which). All receptors come from a male donor with ankylosing spondylitis or in good health (not recorded which).

The chain recombines TRBV5-6 with TRBJ1-5; D unresolved. Per the germline V gene, CDR1 is SGHDT and CDR2 is YYEEEE. Trimming pared 0 bases from V and 1 base from J, leaving 23 bases between. The CDR3 totals 20 residues. CDR3 amino acids: CASSLEKLQTTPGSNQPQHF. The CDR3 nucleotides are TGTGCCAGCAGCTTGGAGAAATTACAGACCACGCCGGGGAGCAATCAGCCCCAGCATTTT.

As regards this clonotype: With a much larger clone just one base away, this may be a read error. The rearrangement links TRBV5-1 to TRBJ2-2; no firm D call. The V gene's germline CDR1 is SGHRS and CDR2 YFSETQ. There are 15 residues in the CDR3. Trimming left V 1 base short and J 0 bases short, with 7 bases between. CDR3 bases: TGCGCCAGCAGCTTGATGGACCCGAACACCGGGGAGCTGTTTTTT. Protein: CASSLMDPNTGELFF.

As for this clonotype: This sequence may be a read error, since a much larger clone differs from it by one base. This rearrangement joins TRBV5-1 to TRBJ2-3; D uncertain. The CDR3 has 12 amino acids. Trimming left V 0 bases short and J 4 bases short, with 3 bases between. From germline, CDR1 is SGHRS and CDR2 YFSETQ. The CDR3 DNA is TGCGCCAGCAGCTTGGCCCCAGATACGCAGTATTTT. Translated: CASSLAPDTQYF.

This clonotype was seen once. This sequence joins TRBV29-1 and TRBJ2-7; D perhaps matches TRBD2 (6 bases). The V and J ends lost 6 bases and 6 bases respectively, with 18 bases between them. Germline loops: CDR1 SQVTM, CDR2 ANQGSEA. The CDR3 contains 13 residues. Here the CDR3 reads CSVATSNGGEQYF. Written as DNA, the CDR3 is TGCAGCGTAGCTACTAGCAACGGGGGCGAGCAGTACTTC.

The chain has TRBV21-1 and TRBJ2-7; the table calls TRBD2, which could not be checked here. TRBV21-1 is described as a pseudogene. The CDR3 covers 18 residues. As DNA, the CDR3 is TGTGCCAGCAGCACAACCCAGCGGATCAGTTCTAGCTCCTACGAGCAGTACTTC. Its translation: CASSTTQRISSSSYEQYF.

This clonotype was found a few times. The chain joins TRBV12-3 or TRBV12-4 to TRBJ2-7; 9 nucleotides agree with TRBD2. This CDR3 has 16 residues. With V trimmed by 3 bases and J by 2 bases, 8 bases remained unmatched. CDR3 nucleotides: TGTGCCAGCAGTTTTGGGTGGGGCGGGAGGGCCTACGAGCAGTACTTC. It encodes CASSFGWGGRAYEQYF.

This clonotype was picked up many times. The chain combines TRBV20-1 with TRBJ2-4; no reliable D call. Germline assignment: CDR1 DFQATT and CDR2 SNEGSKA (reference sequence). CDR3 length: 18 amino acids. The V end lost 3 bases, the J end lost 1 base, and 22 bases lay between the germline ends. CDR3 DNA sequence: TGCAGTGCTAGGCCTCACAGAAAAGACGATACCGCCAAAAACATTCAGTACTTC. Its protein product is CSARPHRKDDTAKNIQYF.

This clonotype was counted ten times or more. The rearrangement uses TRBV20-1 and TRBJ2-1; TRBD2 aligns across 7 bases. The CDR3 is 14 residues long. The J segment lost 2 bases and the V segment lost 5 bases, leaving 6 bases of the junction unmatched. From germline, CDR1 is DFQATT and CDR2 SNEGSKA (reference sequence). This CDR3 reads CSAHGLVAYNEQFF. Here the CDR3 DNA reads TGCAGTGCTCACGGACTAGTTGCCTACAATGAGCAGTTCTTC.

The rearrangement links TRBV27 to TRBJ1-2, with D tentatively TRBD1 (6 bases). V was trimmed by 0 bases and J by 6 bases, leaving 14 bases between them. This CDR3 comprises 15 residues. Germline CDR1 MNHEY, CDR2 SMNVEV (reference sequence). The CDR3, as DNA: TGTGCCAGCAGTTTATCGGGGTGGGGGGGCAATGGCTACACCTTC. It encodes CASSLSGWGGNGYTF.

This clonotype was recorded many times. The J gene is TRBJ2-7, the V gene TRBV7-9; D unclear. Germline V gene sequence: CDR1 SEHNR, CDR2 FQNEAQ (reference sequence). V was cut by 2 bases and J by 2 bases, with 10 bases left in between. The CDR3 extends over 14 amino acids. The CDR3 bases are TGTGCCAGCAGCTTAATTCCAGGCCCCTACGAGCAGTACTTC. Protein product: CASSLIPGPYEQYF.

This clonotype was observed at least ten times. The V call is TRBV2, the J call TRBJ2-1, with D perhaps TRBD1 (6 bases). There are 13 residues in the CDR3. Germline loops: CDR1 SNHLY, CDR2 FYNNEI. V lost 7 bases to trimming and J lost 5 bases, with 12 bases between them. As DNA, the CDR3 is TGTGCCAGCAAGACAGGTCCTGACAATGAGCAGTTCTTC. Its protein product is CASKTGPDNEQFF.

This rearrangement joins TRBV10-3 to TRBJ2-7; maybe TRBD2 (5 bases). Trimming left V 2 bases short and J 4 bases short, with 15 bases between. The length of the CDR3 is 15 residues. CDR1 is ENHRY and CDR2 is SYGVKD in the germline V gene. The DNA for the CDR3 is TGTGCCATCAGTGAGCCGTCGGCTAGCCCGTACGAGCAGTACTTC. Protein sequence: CAISEPSASPYEQYF.

V and J are TRBV29-1 and TRBJ1-2, with TRBD1 identical over 8 bases. Germline CDR1 reads SQVTM; CDR2 reads ANQGSEA. The CDR3 has 18 residues. Trimming at V came to 0 bases and at J to 4 bases, leaving 16 bases not matched to a gene. The CDR3 here is CSVEEMRTGNPISYGYTF. In DNA, the CDR3 is TGCAGCGTTGAAGAGATGAGGACAGGGAACCCGATTTCCTATGGCTACACCTTC.

The sample holds a few counts of this clonotype. The chain recombines TRBV6-1 with TRBJ1-1; 7 nucleotides line up with TRBD1. J lost 4 bases, V lost 5 bases, and 7 bases had no gene match. This CDR3 has 14 residues. In germline, CDR1 is MNHNS, CDR2 SASEGT. The CDR3 nucleotides are TGTGCCAGCAGTACAGGGGCATGGGGCACTGAAGCTTTCTTT. Translating gives CASSTGAWGTEAFF.

This clonotype was counted many times. V gene TRBV9 combines with J gene TRBJ2-3, with 10 bases matching TRBD2. Germline assignment: CDR1 SGDLS and CDR2 YYNGEE. The CDR3 runs to 18 residues. With 4 bases clipped from V and 1 base from J, the junction kept 12 bases outside the gene matches. CDR3 amino acids: CASSSKREGRDGTDTQYF. The CDR3 DNA follows: TGTGCCAGCAGCTCAAAGCGGGAGGGCCGGGACGGCACAGATACGCAGTATTTT.

On this clonotype: A much more abundant neighbour one base away suggests this may be a read error. The chain is built from TRBV6-5 and TRBJ2-3; D is perhaps TRBD1 (6 bases). Germline CDR1 MNHEY, CDR2 SVGAGI. The CDR3 contains 15 residues. Trimming pared 6 bases from V and 4 bases from J, leaving 17 bases between. CDR3 bases: TGTGCCAGCAGATACAGCGGCAGGGGTTCAGATACGCAGTATTTT. Amino acid sequence: CASRYSGRGSDTQYF.

This clonotype was observed at least ten times. The chain links TRBV7-2 to TRBJ2-1, with D perhaps matching TRBD2 (6 bases). V was cut by 5 bases and J by 0 bases, with 14 bases left in between. The CDR3 is 16 amino acids. Germline V gives CDR1 SGHTA, CDR2 FQGNSA. CDR3 DNA: TGTGCCAGCAGCCATAGCGGTGCGAGCTCCTACAATGAGCAGTTCTTC. It specifies CASSHSGASSYNEQFF.

This clonotype was picked up a small number of times. This rearrangement joins TRBV10-3 to TRBJ2-7; tentatively, D is TRBD1 or TRBD2 (5 bases each). V lost 4 bases and J 4 bases, leaving 11 bases between the germline ends. The CDR3 totals 13 residues. CDR1 ENHRY and CDR2 SYGVKD come from the germline V gene. The CDR3 loop is CAISGDGLYEQYF. As DNA, the CDR3 is TGTGCCATCAGTGGGGACGGCCTATACGAGCAGTACTTC.

This clonotype was seen only a few times. This rearrangement joins TRBV15 to TRBJ2-1; D is ambiguous. The V end lost 5 bases, the J end lost 10 bases, and 15 bases lay between the germline ends. This CDR3 comprises 13 residues. CDR1 is LNHNV and CDR2 is YYDKDF in the germline V gene (reference sequence). CDR3 sequence (DNA): TGTGCCACCAGCGGAATTTCTGAACGCGAGCAGTTCTTC. This translates into CATSGISEREQFF.

This chain joins TRBV18 and TRBJ2-1, with no clear D. This CDR3 contains 13 residues. Germline V gene data show CDR1 as KGHSH and CDR2 as LQKENI. Trimming took 0 bases from V and 9 from J, leaving 9 bases between them. The CDR3 sequence: CASSPPGVGEQFF. For the CDR3, the DNA is TGTGCCAGCTCACCACCCGGAGTGGGTGAGCAGTTCTTC.

The rearrangement uses TRBV10-3 and TRBJ2-7; possible D gene TRBD2, 6 bases. Germline CDR1 reads ENHRY; CDR2 reads SYGVKD. The CDR3 consists of 11 residues. V lost 6 bases to trimming and J lost 6 bases, with 9 bases between them. CDR3 in amino acids: CAIRGTSEQYF. CDR3 in DNA: TGTGCCATCAGGGGGACTTCCGAGCAGTACTTC.

A few counts support this clonotype. The J gene is TRBJ2-1, the V gene TRBV20-1, with 9 bases lining up with TRBD2. Germline V gene data show CDR1 as DFQATT and CDR2 as SNEGSKA (reference sequence). The trim removed 0 bases at V and 12 bases at J, leaving 12 bases unmatched. This CDR3 comprises 15 residues. The CDR3 loop reads CSARDLGLAPQGQFF. CDR3 sequence (DNA): TGCAGTGCTAGAGATCTCGGACTAGCGCCCCAAGGGCAGTTCTTC.

A note on this clonotype: Given a much more abundant clone one base away, this may be a read error. The chain has TRBV5-1 and TRBJ2-1, with D perhaps matching TRBD1 (5 bases). Looked up from germline, CDR1 is SGHRS and CDR2 is YFSETQ. The CDR3 extends over 16 amino acids. The CDR3, as DNA: TGCGCCAGCAGCTTGGAGGCTGGGGCCTCCTACAATGAGCAGTCCTTC. It translates to CASSLEAGASYNEQSF.

This clonotype was recorded many times. Germline and junction disagree at one end, which may indicate a read error. Here the CDR3 reads CSVEGGSETQYF. For the CDR3, the DNA is TGCAGCGTCGAAGGAGGGTCAGAGACCCAGTACTTC. V is TRBV29-1 and J is TRBJ2-5, with D tentatively TRBD2 (6 bases). Germline V CDR1 and CDR2: SQVTM, ANQGSEA. The CDR3 spans 12 residues.

This clonotype was found many times. The chain uses TRBV29-1 and TRBJ1-2, with TRBD1 as a possible D gene (6 bases). V was clipped by 6 bases and J by 8 bases, with 19 bases between them. Germline V lookup: CDR1 SQVTM, CDR2 ANQGSEA. This CDR3 is 13 amino acids long. CDR3 amino acids: CSVSIAGANGYTF. The DNA for the CDR3 is TGCAGCGTCTCTATCGCAGGGGCGAACGGCTACACCTTC.

This chain links TRBV10-3 with TRBJ1-1; 7 bases map to TRBD1. V lost 2 bases, J lost 0 bases, and 3 bases stayed unmatched. Germline CDR1 reads ENHRY; CDR2 reads SYGVKD. CDR3 length: 15 residues. The CDR3, as DNA: TGTGCCATCAGTGAGGTAGGGGGCATGAACACTGAAGCTTTCTTT. Protein: CAISEVGGMNTEAFF.

In this sample, this clonotype turned up many times. This rearrangement joins TRBV9 to TRBJ2-1, with unresolved D. The CDR3 runs to 12 residues. V shed 3 bases and J shed 13 bases, with 14 bases lying between them. Per the germline V gene, CDR1 is SGDLS and CDR2 is YYNGEE. This CDR3 is CASSEDVGPQFF. The CDR3 nucleotides read TGTGCCAGCAGCGAGGACGTGGGCCCTCAGTTCTTC.

V usage is TRBV10-3 and J usage is TRBJ2-7; tentative D call: TRBD2 (5 bases). Germline V gene data show CDR1 as ENHRY and CDR2 as SYGVKD. The CDR3 totals 15 residues. The V end was cut by 0 bases, the J end by 4 bases, with 13 bases between. The CDR3 protein is CAISESKPGKYEQYF. The CDR3 DNA is TGTGCCATCAGTGAGTCGAAGCCGGGAAAGTACGAGCAGTACTTC.

This rearrangement joins TRBV29-1 to TRBJ1-1, with a tentative D call TRBD1 (5 bases). CDR1 is SQVTM and CDR2 is ANQGSEA in the germline V gene. The CDR3 totals 13 residues. V was pared by 7 bases and J by 4 bases, with 16 bases between. The CDR3 coding sequence is TGCAGCGCCGCCGGGCCTGGGACCACTGAAGCTTTCTTT. This translates into CSAAGPGTTEAFF.